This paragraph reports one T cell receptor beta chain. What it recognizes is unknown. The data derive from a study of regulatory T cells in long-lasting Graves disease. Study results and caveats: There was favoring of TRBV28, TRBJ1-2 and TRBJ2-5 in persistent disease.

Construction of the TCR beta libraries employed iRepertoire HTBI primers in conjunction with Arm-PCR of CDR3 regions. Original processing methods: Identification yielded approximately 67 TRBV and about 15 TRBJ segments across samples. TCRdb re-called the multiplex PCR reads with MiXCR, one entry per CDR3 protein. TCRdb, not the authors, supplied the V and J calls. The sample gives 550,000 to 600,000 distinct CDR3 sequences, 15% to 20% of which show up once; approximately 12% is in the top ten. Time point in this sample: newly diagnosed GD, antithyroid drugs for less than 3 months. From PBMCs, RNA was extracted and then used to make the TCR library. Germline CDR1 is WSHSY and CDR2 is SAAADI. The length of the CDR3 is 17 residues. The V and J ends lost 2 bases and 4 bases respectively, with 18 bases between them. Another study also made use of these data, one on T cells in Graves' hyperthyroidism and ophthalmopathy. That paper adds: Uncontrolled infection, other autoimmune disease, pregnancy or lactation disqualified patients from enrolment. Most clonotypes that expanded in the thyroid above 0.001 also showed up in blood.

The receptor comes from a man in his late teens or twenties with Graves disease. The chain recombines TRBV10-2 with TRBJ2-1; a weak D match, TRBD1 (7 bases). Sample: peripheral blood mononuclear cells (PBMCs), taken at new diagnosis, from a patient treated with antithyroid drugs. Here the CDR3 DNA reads TGCGCCAGCAGTGAGAACGGGGGACAGCGTTGGTACAATGAGCAGTTCTTC. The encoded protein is CASSENGGQRWYNEQFF.